This T cell receptor beta chain was identified during a study of cytomegalovirus exposure and HLA in healthy donors. Looked up from germline, CDR1 is MGHRA and CDR2 is YSYEKL. The J segment lost 5 bases and the V segment lost 3 bases, leaving 8 bases of the junction unmatched. This CDR3 has 16 amino acids. In the PCR, 60 Vbeta and 13 Jbeta primers were used. Assay used: immunoSEQ multiplex PCR; TCRdb lists only in-frame clones, some missing. The sample holds roughly 300,000 clones, 86% seen once. The rearrangement joins TRBV4-1 to TRBJ2-1; 9 bases are a match to TRBD2. This TCR was recovered from a man aged 35 to 55 in good health and CMV-seropositive. What was sequenced was PBMCs. CDR3 bases: TGCGCCAGCAGCCACCTAGCGGGACTGGGCGACAATGAGCAGTTCTTC. Protein: CASSHLAGLGDNEQFF.